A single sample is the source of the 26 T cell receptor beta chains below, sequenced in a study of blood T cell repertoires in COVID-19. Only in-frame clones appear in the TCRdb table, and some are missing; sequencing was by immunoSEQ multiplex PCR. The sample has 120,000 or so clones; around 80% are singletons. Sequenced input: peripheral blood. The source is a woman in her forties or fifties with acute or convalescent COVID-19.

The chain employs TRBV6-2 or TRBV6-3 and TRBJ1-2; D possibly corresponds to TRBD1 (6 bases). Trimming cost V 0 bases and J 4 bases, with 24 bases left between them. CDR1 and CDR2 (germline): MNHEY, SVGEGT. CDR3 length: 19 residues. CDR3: CASSYSSTRLDSRLYGYTF. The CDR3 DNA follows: TGTGCCAGCAGTTACTCGAGCACCCGCTTGGACAGCCGACTCTATGGCTACACCTTC.

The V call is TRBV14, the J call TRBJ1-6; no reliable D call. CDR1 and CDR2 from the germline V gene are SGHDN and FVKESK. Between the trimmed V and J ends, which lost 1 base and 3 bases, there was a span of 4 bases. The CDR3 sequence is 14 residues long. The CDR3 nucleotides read TGTGCCAGCAGCCAAGCCAGCTATAATTCACCCCTCCACTTT. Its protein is CASSQASYNSPLHF.

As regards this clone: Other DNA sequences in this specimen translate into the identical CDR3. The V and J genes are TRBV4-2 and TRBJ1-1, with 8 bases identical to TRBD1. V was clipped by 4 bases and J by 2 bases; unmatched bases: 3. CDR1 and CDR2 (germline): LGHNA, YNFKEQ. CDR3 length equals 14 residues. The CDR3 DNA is TGTGCCAGCAGCCTACAGGGGGGCAACACTGAAGCTTTCTTT. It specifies CASSLQGGNTEAFF.

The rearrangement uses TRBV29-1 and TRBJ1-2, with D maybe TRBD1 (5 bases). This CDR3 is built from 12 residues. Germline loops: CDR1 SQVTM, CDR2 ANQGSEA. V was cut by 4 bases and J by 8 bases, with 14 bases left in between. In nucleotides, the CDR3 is TGCAGCGTTGGGGAGGGGCTGAGCGGCTACACCTTC. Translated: CSVGEGLSGYTF. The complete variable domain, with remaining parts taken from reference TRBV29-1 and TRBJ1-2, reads SAVISQKPSRDICQRGTSLTIQCQVDSQVTMMFWYRQQPGQSLTLIATANQGSEATYESGFVIDKFPISRPNLTFSTLTVSNMSPEDSSIYLCSVGEGLSGYTFGSGTRLTVV.

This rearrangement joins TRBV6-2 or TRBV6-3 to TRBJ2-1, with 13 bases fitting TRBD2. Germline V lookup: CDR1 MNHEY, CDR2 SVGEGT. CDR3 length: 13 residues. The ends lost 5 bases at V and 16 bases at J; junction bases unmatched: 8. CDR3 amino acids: CASSRGTSGVLFF. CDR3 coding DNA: TGTGCCAGCAGTAGAGGGACTAGCGGGGTCCTTTTCTTC.

CDR3 loop: CATRDFSNTEAFF. As DNA, the CDR3 is TGTGCCACCAGGGACTTTTCGAACACTGAAGCTTTCTTT. V gene TRBV19 combines with J gene TRBJ1-1, with D perhaps matching TRBD1 (5 bases). The CDR3 sequence is 13 residues long. With 10 bases removed from V and 1 base from J, the gap between germline ends came to 13 bases. From germline, CDR1 is LNHDA and CDR2 SQIVND (reference sequence).

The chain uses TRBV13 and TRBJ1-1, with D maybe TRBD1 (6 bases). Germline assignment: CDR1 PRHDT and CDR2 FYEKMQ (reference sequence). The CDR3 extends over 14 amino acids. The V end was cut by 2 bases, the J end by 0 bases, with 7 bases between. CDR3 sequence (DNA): TGTGCCAGCAGCTTAAGGGGGATGAACACTGAAGCTTTCTTT. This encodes CASSLRGMNTEAFF.

The DNA for the CDR3 is TGTGCCAGCAGTGAACTGAGGACTAACTATGGCTACACCTTC. Amino acid sequence: CASSELRTNYGYTF. The chain carries TRBV6-1 and TRBJ1-2; the D is unclear. The CDR3 has 14 amino acids. Germline CDR1 MNHNS, CDR2 SASEGT. Deletions cut 2 bases from V and 0 bases from J, with 7 bases between.

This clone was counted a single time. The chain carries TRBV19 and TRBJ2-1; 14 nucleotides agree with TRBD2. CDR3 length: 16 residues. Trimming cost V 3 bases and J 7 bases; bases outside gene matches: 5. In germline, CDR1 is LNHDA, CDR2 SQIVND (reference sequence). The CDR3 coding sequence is TGTGCCAGTAGTATTCAGGGACTAGCGGGAGATAATGAGCAGTTCTTC. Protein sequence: CASSIQGLAGDNEQFF.

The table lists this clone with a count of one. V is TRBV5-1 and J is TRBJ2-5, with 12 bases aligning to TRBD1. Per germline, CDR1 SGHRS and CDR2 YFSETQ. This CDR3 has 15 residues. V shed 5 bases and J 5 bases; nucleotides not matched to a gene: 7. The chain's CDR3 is CASRTGQGASETQYF. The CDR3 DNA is TGCGCCAGCAGGACGGGACAGGGGGCGTCGGAGACCCAGTACTTC.

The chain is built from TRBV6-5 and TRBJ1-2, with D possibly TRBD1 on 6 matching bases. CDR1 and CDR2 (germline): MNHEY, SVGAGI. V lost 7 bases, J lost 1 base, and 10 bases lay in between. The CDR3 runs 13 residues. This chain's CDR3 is CASTPGHNYGYTF. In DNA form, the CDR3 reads TGTGCCAGCACTCCGGGACATAACTATGGCTACACCTTC.

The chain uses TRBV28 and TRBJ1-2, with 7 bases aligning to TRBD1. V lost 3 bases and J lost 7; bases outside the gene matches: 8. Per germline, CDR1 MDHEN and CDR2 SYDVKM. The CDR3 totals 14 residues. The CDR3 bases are TGTGCCAGCAGTTTTTCGGCAGGGGGTAGTGGCTACACCTTC. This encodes CASSFSAGGSGYTF.

The CDR3 loop is CATSGTPTDQPQHF. CDR3 DNA sequence: TGTGCCACCTCCGGGACACCAACCGATCAGCCCCAGCATTTT. V usage is TRBV10-3 and J usage is TRBJ1-5; D possibly corresponds to TRBD1 (6 bases). This CDR3 region has 14 residues. V shed 10 bases and J shed 5 bases, with 18 bases lying between them. Germline CDR1 and CDR2: ENHRY and SYGVKD.

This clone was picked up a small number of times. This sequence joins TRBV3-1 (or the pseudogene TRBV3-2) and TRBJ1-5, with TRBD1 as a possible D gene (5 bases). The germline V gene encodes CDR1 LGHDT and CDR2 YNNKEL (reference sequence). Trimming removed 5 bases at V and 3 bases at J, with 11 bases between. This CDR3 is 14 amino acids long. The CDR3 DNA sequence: TGTGCCAGCAGCATCCAGGGCGCCAATCAGCCCCAGCATTTT. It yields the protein CASSIQGANQPQHF.

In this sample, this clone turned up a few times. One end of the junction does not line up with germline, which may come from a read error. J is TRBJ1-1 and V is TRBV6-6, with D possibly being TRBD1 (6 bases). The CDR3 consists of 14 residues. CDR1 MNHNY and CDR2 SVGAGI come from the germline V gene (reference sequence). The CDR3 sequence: CASSITGGHTEAFF. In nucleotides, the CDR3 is TGTGCCAGCAGTATAACTGGGGGCCACACGGAAGCTTTCTTT.

This CDR3 reads CASSTGTGRMDGAFF. CDR3 coding DNA: TGTGCCAGCAGCACAGGGACAGGGCGGATGGATGGAGCTTTCTTT. V usage is TRBV11-1 and J usage is TRBJ1-1; 9 bases match TRBD1. Germline trimming cut 5 bases from V and 10 bases from J; bases unmatched to any gene: 14. The CDR3 length is 15 residues. Germline assignment: CDR1 SGHAT and CDR2 FQDESV (reference sequence).

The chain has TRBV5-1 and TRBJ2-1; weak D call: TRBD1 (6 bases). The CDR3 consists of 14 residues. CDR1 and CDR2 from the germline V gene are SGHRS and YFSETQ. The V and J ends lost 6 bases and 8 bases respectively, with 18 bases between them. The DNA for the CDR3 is TGCGCCAGCACCCTGGGGGCCGGTTTCTATGAGCAGTTCTTC. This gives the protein CASTLGAGFYEQFF. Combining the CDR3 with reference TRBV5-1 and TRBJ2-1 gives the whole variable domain KAGVTQTPRYLIKTRGQQVTLSCSPISGHRSVSWYQQTPGQGLQFLFEYFSETQRNKGNFPGRFSGRQFSNSRSEMNVSTLELGDSALYLCASTLGAGFYEQFFGPGTRLTVL.

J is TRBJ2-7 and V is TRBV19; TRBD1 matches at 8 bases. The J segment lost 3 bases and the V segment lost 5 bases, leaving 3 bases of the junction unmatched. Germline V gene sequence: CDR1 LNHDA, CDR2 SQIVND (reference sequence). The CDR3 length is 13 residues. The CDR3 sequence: CASSLTGGYEQYF. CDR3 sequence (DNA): TGTGCCAGTAGTCTAACAGGGGGCTACGAGCAGTACTTC.

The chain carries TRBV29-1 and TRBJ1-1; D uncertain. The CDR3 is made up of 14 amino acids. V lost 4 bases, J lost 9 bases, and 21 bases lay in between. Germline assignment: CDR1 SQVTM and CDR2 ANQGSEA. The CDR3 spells CSVAVLAQFSQAFF. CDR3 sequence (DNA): TGCAGCGTTGCGGTCCTAGCCCAATTTTCGCAAGCTTTCTTT.

The CDR3 sequence: CASSPTSGRPSGRAPHEQFF. The DNA for the CDR3 is TGTGCCAGCAGCCCAACTAGCGGGCGGCCTAGCGGGAGGGCCCCCCATGAGCAGTTCTTC. The chain combines TRBV7-6 with TRBJ2-1; 12 bases line up with TRBD2. Germline V CDR1 and CDR2: SGHVS, FNYEAQ. CDR3 length: 20 amino acids. V was pared by 5 bases and J by 8 bases, with 22 bases of the junction left unmatched.

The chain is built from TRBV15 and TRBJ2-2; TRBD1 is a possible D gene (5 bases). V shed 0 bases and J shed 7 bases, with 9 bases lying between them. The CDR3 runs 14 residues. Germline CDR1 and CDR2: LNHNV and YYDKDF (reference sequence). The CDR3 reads CATSRDLDIGELFF. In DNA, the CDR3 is TGTGCCACCAGCAGAGATCTGGACATCGGGGAGCTGTTTTTT.

CDR3 residues: CASSLGPDQPQHF. The CDR3 coding sequence is TGTGCCAGCAGCTTGGGGCCCGATCAGCCCCAGCATTTT. The chain is built from TRBV5-4 and TRBJ1-5, with D unresolved. The germline V and J ends were trimmed by 0 bases and 5 bases, with 6 bases remaining between them. The germline CDR1 and CDR2 sequences are SGHNT and YYREEE (reference sequence). The CDR3 runs to 13 residues.

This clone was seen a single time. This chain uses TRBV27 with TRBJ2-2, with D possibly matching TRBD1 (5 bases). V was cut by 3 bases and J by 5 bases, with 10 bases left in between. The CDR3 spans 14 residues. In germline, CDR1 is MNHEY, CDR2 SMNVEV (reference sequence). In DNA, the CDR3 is TGTGCCAGCAGTTTGGACACCTTGACCGGGGAGCTGTTTTTT. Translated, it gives CASSLDTLTGELFF.

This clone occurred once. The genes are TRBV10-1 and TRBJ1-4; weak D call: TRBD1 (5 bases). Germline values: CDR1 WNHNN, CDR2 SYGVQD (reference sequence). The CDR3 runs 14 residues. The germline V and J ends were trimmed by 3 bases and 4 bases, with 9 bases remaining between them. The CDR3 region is CASSETGLNEKLFF. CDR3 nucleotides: TGCGCCAGCAGTGAAACAGGCCTTAATGAAAAACTGTTTTTT.

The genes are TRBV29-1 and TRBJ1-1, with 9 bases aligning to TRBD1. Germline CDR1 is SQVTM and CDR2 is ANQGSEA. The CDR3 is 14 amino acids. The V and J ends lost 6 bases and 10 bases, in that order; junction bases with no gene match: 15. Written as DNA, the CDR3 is TGCAGCGTCTCACAGGGGGCCAGGGGCTTGGGAGCTTTCTTT. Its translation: CSVSQGARGLGAFF.

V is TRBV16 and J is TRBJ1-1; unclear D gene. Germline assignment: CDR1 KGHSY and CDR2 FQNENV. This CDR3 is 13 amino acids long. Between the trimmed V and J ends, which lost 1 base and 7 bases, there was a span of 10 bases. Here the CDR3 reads CASSQFGEHEAFF. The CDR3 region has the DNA TGTGCCAGCAGCCAATTTGGAGAGCATGAAGCTTTCTTT.